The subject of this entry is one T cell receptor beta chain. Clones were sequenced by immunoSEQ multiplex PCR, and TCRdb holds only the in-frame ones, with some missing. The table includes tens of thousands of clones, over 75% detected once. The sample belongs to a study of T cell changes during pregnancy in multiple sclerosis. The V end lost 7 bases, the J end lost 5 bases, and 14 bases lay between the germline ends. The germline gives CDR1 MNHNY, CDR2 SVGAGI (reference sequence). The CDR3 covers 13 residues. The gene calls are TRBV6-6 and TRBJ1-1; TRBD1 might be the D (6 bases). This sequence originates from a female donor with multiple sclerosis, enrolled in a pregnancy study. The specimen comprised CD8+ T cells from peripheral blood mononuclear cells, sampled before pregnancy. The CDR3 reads CASIGRGYTEAFF. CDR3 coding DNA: TGTGCCAGCATAGGCAGGGGATATACTGAAGCTTTCTTT.